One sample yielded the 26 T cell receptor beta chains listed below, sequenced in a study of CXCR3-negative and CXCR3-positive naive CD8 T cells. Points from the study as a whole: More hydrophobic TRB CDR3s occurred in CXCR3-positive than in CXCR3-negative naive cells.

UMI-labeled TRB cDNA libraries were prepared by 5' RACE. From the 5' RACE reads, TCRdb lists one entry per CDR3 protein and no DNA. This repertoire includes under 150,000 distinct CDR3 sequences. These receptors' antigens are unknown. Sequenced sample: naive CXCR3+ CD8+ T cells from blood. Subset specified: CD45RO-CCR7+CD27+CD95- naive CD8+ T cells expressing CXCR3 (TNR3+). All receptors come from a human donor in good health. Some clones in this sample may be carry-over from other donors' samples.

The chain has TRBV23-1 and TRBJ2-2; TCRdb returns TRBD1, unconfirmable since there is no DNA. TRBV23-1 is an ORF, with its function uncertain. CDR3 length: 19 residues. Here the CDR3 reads CASSQRRTPTGDNTGELFF.

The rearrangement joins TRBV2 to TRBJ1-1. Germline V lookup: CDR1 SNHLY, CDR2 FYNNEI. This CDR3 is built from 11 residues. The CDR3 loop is CANGGPTEAFF.

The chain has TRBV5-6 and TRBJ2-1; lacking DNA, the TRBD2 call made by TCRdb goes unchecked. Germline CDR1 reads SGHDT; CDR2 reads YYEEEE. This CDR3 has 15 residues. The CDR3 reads CASSLASGASFEQFF.

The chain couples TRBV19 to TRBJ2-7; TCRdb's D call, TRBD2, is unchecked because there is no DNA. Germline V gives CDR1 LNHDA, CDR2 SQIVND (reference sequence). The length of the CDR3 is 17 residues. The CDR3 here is CASSIVTIGLADHEQYF. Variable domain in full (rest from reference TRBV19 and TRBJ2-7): DGGITQSPKYLFRKEGQNVTLSCEQNLNHDAMYWYRQDPGQGLRLIYYSQIVNDFQKGDIAEGYSVSREKKESFPLTVTSAQKNPTAFYLCASSIVTIGLADHEQYFGPGTRLTVT.

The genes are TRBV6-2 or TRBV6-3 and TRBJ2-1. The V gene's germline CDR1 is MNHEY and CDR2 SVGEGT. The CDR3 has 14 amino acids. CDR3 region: CASSYDGVYNEQFF.

CDR3 in amino acids: CASNSVKTYNEQFF. This rearrangement joins TRBV28 to TRBJ2-1. CDR1 is MDHEN and CDR2 is SYDVKM in the germline V gene. The CDR3 consists of 14 residues. The full variable domain, rest sourced from reference TRBV28 and TRBJ2-1, is DVKVTQSSRYLVKRTGEKVFLECVQDMDHENMFWYRQDPGLGLRLIYFSYDVKMKEKGDIPEGYSVSREKKERFSLILESASTNQTSMYLCASNSVKTYNEQFFGPGTRLTVL.

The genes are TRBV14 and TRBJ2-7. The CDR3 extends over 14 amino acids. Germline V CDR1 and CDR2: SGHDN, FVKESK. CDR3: CASSPTESWYEQYF.

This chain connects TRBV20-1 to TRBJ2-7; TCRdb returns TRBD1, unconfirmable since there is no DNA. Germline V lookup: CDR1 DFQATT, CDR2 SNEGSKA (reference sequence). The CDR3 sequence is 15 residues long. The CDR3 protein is CSAHRLHTGGYEQYF.

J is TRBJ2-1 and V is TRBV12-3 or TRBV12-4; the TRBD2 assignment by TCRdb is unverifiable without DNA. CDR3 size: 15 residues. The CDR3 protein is CASSPTSGSHNEQFF.

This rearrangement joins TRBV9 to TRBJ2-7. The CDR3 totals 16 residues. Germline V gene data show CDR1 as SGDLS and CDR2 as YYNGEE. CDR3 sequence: CASSADQRTVSYEQYF.

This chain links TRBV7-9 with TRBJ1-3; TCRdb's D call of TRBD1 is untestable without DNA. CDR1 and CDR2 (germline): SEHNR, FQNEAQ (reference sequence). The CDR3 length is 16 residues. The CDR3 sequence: CASSLVNSAPGNTIYF.

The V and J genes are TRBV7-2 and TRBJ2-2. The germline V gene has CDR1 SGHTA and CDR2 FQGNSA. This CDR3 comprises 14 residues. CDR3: CASSPSRFPGELFF.

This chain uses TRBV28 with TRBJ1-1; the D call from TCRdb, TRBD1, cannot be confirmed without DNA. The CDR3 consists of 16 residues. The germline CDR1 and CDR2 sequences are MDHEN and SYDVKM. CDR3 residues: CASSLSGVRANTEAFF.

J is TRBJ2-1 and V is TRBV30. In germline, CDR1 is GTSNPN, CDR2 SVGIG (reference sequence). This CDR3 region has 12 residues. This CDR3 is CAWSVSYNEQFF.

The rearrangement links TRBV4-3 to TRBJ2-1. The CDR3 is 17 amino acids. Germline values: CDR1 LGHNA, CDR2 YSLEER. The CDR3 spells CASSQVVEEYPYNEQFF.

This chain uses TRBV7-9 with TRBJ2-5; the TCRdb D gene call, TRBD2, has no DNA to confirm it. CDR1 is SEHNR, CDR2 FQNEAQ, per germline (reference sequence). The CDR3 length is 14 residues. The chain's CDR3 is CASSEGLATETQYF.

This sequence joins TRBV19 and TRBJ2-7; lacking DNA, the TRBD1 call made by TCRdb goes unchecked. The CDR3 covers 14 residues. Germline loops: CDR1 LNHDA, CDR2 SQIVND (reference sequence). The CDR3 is CASSSSGGDYEQYF.

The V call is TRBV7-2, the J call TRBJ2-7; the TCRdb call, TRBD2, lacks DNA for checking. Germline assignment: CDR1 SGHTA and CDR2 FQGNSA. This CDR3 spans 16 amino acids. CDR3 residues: CASSQIAGSLPHEQYF.

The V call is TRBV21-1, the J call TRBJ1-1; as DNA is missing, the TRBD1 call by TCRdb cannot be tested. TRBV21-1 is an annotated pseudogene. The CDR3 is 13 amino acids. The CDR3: CAHARGAPTEAFF.

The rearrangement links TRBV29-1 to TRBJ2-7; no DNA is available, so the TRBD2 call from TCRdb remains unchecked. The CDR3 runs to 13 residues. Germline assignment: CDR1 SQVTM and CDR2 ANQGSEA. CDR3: CSVSGVAAGEQYF.

The CDR3 protein is CASSQFPSSTNEKLFF. This rearrangement joins TRBV4-2 to TRBJ1-4. Germline V gives CDR1 LGHNA, CDR2 YNFKEQ. The CDR3 runs 16 residues.

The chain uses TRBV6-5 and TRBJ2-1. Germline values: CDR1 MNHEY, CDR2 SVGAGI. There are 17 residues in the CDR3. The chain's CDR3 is CASSDRRLAGSYNEQFF.

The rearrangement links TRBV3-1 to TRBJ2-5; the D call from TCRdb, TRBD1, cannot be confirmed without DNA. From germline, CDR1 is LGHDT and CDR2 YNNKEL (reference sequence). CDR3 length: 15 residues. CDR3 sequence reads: CASSHLTGIQETQYF.

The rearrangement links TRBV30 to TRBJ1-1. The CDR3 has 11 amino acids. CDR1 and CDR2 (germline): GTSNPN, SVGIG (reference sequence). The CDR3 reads CAWSVGTEAFF.

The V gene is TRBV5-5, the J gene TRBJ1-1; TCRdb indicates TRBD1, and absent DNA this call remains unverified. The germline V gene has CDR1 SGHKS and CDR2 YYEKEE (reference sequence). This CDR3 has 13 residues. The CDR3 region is CASSLGQGAPSFF.

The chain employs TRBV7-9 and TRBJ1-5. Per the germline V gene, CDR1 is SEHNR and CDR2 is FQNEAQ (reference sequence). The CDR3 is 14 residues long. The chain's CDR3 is CASSPTSENQPQHF.